Shown below are 21 T cell receptor beta chains from a single sample sequenced in a study of blood T cells in healthy people across ages. The use of a sample-barcoded 5' primer and a J-beta primer mix characterized a second PCR of about 7 to 12 cycles. In TCRdb, the 5' RACE reads were re-called with MiXCR into one record per CDR3 protein. The sample lists about 570,000 distinct CDR3 sequences, approximately 26% occurring once. These records were also assigned to another study, of T cells of mothers and their children.

The sequenced sample was blood. The receptor source for this set is a boy younger than 10 in good health.

This clonotype appeared a few times. A clone one base away is much larger, so this may be a read error. For the CDR3, the DNA is TGCGCCAGCAGCCAAGACGACAGGGGGTCGAACACCGGGGAGCTGTTTTTT. This encodes CASSQDDRGSNTGELFF. J is TRBJ2-2 and V is TRBV4-3, with 9 nucleotides matching TRBD1. V shed 0 bases and J 0 bases; nucleotides not matched to a gene: 2. The CDR3 is 17 amino acids. CDR1 LGHNA and CDR2 YSLEER come from the germline V gene.

This clonotype was seen a handful of times. This chain uses TRBV20-1 with TRBJ1-2; possibly TRBD1 for D (5 bases). The CDR3 spans 15 residues. The ends were cut back, 2 bases at V and 7 bases at J, with 20 bases in the middle. Germline V gene lookup returns CDR1 DFQATT and CDR2 SNEGSKA (reference sequence). The CDR3 DNA is TGCAGTGCTAGATATCTCCGGTCGGCAAGGGGTGGCTACACCTTC. Its protein product is CSARYLRSARGGYTF.

This clonotype was detected only a few times. The V call is TRBV19, the J call TRBJ1-5; 8 bases align to TRBD1. The CDR3 extends over 19 amino acids. Germline CDR1 LNHDA, CDR2 SQIVND (reference sequence). V was clipped by 4 bases and J by 0 bases; unmatched bases: 14. The CDR3 bases are TGTGCCAGTAGTACGCGGACAGGGTTGGGGGAAAATAGCAATCAGCCCCAGCATTTT. It is translated as CASSTRTGLGENSNQPQHF.

The chain has TRBV30 and TRBJ2-5, with D perhaps TRBD2 (6 bases). The CDR3 length is 14 residues. Trimming left V 0 bases short and J 4 bases short, with 12 bases between. The germline V gene has CDR1 GTSNPN and CDR2 SVGIG (reference sequence). CDR3 DNA sequence: TGTGCCTGGAGTGTTAGGAGGGTAACAGAGACCCAGTACTTC. Amino acid sequence: CAWSVRRVTETQYF. Together with reference TRBV30 and TRBJ2-5, the CDR3 gives the full variable domain: SQTIHQWPATLVQPVGSPLSLECTVEGTSNPNLYWYRQAAGRGLQLLFYSVGIGQISSEVPQNLSASRPQDRQFILSSKKLLLSDSGFYLCAWSVRRVTETQYFGPGTRLLVL.

The V gene is TRBV20-1, the J gene TRBJ1-1; TRBD1 aligns across 9 bases. Germline lookup yields CDR1 DFQATT and CDR2 SNEGSKA (reference sequence). The CDR3 spans 16 residues. Losses at the gene ends were 2 bases for V and 7 bases for J; bases not matched to a gene: 14. In DNA form, the CDR3 reads TGCAGTGCTAGAAGAGGTGGGGGACAGGGTATGAATGAAGCTTTCTTT. It translates to CSARRGGGQGMNEAFF.

This clonotype has a handful of counts. The V gene is TRBV9, the J gene TRBJ1-2; 10 positions match TRBD1. The CDR3 totals 14 residues. Germline V gene sequence: CDR1 SGDLS, CDR2 YYNGEE. V lost 4 bases and J lost 5; bases outside the gene matches: 5. The CDR3 nucleotides read TGTGCCAGCAGCCCGGGGACAGGGGAATATGGCTACACCTTC. It yields the protein CASSPGTGEYGYTF.

V and J are TRBV7-9 and TRBJ2-1; 9 bases fit TRBD1. The CDR3 has 16 residues. J was trimmed by 0 bases and V by 5 bases; bases with no gene match: 5. Germline assignment: CDR1 SEHNR and CDR2 FQNEAQ (reference sequence). The CDR3 spells CASSGDRGSSYNEQFF. CDR3 DNA sequence: TGTGCCAGCAGCGGAGACAGGGGGAGCTCCTACAATGAGCAGTTCTTC.

This clonotype has a handful of counts. The V gene is TRBV2, the J gene TRBJ2-7; 8 bases fit TRBD2. Trimming removed 2 bases from V and 3 bases from J; junction bases left unmatched: 3. The CDR3 runs to 14 residues. CDR1 and CDR2 (germline): SNHLY, FYNNEI. CDR3 region: CASSEPAGDYEQYF. CDR3 sequence (DNA): TGTGCCAGCAGTGAACCAGCGGGAGACTACGAGCAGTACTTC.

This chain joins TRBV6-2 or TRBV6-3 and TRBJ1-3; TRBD1 matches 8 bases. The germline V gene has CDR1 MNHEY and CDR2 SVGEGT. Trimming cost V 5 bases and J 0 bases; bases outside gene matches: 6. CDR3 length: 16 residues. CDR3: CASSTDRGVSGNTIYF. CDR3 in DNA: TGTGCCAGCAGTACCGACAGGGGAGTCTCTGGAAACACCATATATTTT.

V and J are TRBV4-3 and TRBJ2-1, with D possibly matching TRBD2 (5 bases). The CDR3 has 17 amino acids. V lost 3 bases, J lost 7 bases, and 22 bases lay in between. Germline values: CDR1 LGHNA, CDR2 YSLEER. CDR3 loop: CASSQDPGKYRANEQFF. The CDR3 DNA follows: TGCGCCAGCAGCCAGGACCCGGGAAAATACCGGGCGAATGAGCAGTTCTTC.

This chain uses TRBV12-3 or TRBV12-4 with TRBJ2-6; tentative D call: TRBD2 (6 bases). V was cut by 3 bases and J by 2 bases, with 14 bases left in between. The CDR3 is 17 amino acids. The CDR3 region is CASSLIIGGAGANVLTF. The CDR3 nucleotides are TGTGCCAGCAGTTTGATTATTGGAGGGGCTGGGGCCAACGTCCTGACTTTC.

CDR3 sequence reads: CASSPASGGYQETQYF. The CDR3 DNA follows: TGTGCCAGCTCACCAGCGAGCGGGGGCTACCAAGAGACCCAGTACTTC. The V gene is TRBV18, the J gene TRBJ2-5; 8 bases fit TRBD2. J gave up 0 bases and V 2 bases, and 5 bases lay outside the gene matches. Germline V lookup: CDR1 KGHSH, CDR2 LQKENI. The CDR3 loop spans 16 amino acids.

V is TRBV4-1 and J is TRBJ2-7; D is unresolved. Trimming took off 2 bases at V and 3 bases at J, with 17 bases between the two ends. Germline V CDR1 and CDR2: MGHRA, YSYEKL. This CDR3 is built from 16 residues. The chain's CDR3 is CASSQTPLSESYEQYF. CDR3 DNA: TGCGCCAGCAGCCAAACCCCGCTTTCGGAAAGCTACGAGCAGTACTTC.

In this sample, this clonotype turned up a few times. The chain carries TRBV4-1 and TRBJ2-5; D is unresolved. Germline loops: CDR1 MGHRA, CDR2 YSYEKL. CDR3 size: 13 residues. Trimming stripped 5 bases from V and 3 bases from J, with 10 bases between. The chain's CDR3 is CASSEGPKETQYF. The CDR3 bases are TGCGCCAGCAGCGAAGGGCCTAAAGAGACCCAGTACTTC.

This clonotype was observed a handful of times. This chain uses TRBV12-3 or TRBV12-4 with TRBJ2-7; D possibly corresponds to TRBD1 (5 bases). The CDR3 runs 15 residues. The V end lost 3 bases, the J end lost 0 bases, and 12 bases lay between the germline ends. In DNA form, the CDR3 reads TGTGCCAGCAGTTTCAGACAGCGAGCCTCCTACGAGCAGTACTTC. Amino acid sequence: CASSFRQRASYEQYF.

There are a few counts of this clonotype. The chain uses TRBV18 and TRBJ1-1, with D maybe TRBD1 (5 bases). Germline-derived CDR1 and CDR2 are KGHSH and LQKENI. V was pared by 5 bases and J by 10 bases, with 17 bases between. There are 13 residues in the CDR3. The CDR3 region has the DNA TGTGCCAGCTCAACTATAGGTCGCCAGGGAGCTTTCTTT. It specifies CASSTIGRQGAFF.

CDR3 loop: CASRGGQGNTIYF. The CDR3 DNA reads as TGTGCCAGCAGGGGGGGACAGGGAAACACCATATATTTT. The chain couples TRBV6-6 to TRBJ1-3; TRBD1 matches at 7 bases. Germline-derived CDR1 and CDR2 are MNHNY and SVGAGI (reference sequence). The CDR3 extends over 13 amino acids. Trimming cost V 6 bases and J 4 bases; bases outside gene matches: 3.

This clonotype was recorded a few times. Germline and junction disagree at one end, which may indicate a read error. This chain joins TRBV27 and TRBJ1-1; D uncertain. Germline V gives CDR1 MNHEY, CDR2 SMNVEV (reference sequence). The length of the CDR3 is 14 residues. The CDR3 loop reads CASSTGLGNTETFF. CDR3 DNA: TGTGCCAGCAGTACCGGACTGGGGAACACTGAAACTTTCTTT.

V usage is TRBV6-1 and J usage is TRBJ2-7, with 9 nucleotides matching TRBD1. In germline, CDR1 is MNHNS, CDR2 SASEGT. The CDR3 length is 16 residues. V lost 5 bases and J lost 4; bases outside the gene matches: 12. CDR3 sequence: CASSQKLGQGRYEQYF. As DNA, the CDR3 is TGTGCCAGCAGTCAAAAATTGGGACAGGGTCGTTACGAGCAGTACTTC.

This chain joins TRBV27 and TRBJ1-4; D not resolved. Germline loops: CDR1 MNHEY, CDR2 SMNVEV (reference sequence). The CDR3 runs 14 residues. Trimming removed 2 bases from V and 8 bases from J, with 12 bases in between. CDR3 in DNA: TGTGCCAGCAGTTTAGGACGGGGAGGCGAAAAACTGTTTTTT. Residues: CASSLGRGGEKLFF.

The V and J genes are TRBV15 and TRBJ1-5; no definite D call. The CDR3 covers 14 residues. The ends were cut back, 5 bases at V and 3 bases at J, with 11 bases in the middle. Germline V gene sequence: CDR1 LNHNV, CDR2 YYDKDF (reference sequence). CDR3 nucleotide sequence: TGTGCCACCAGCTCCCGGGTTGACAATCAGCCCCAGCATTTT. Its translation: CATSSRVDNQPQHF.